One sample yielded the 2 T cell receptor beta chains listed below, sequenced in a study of T cell repertoires in cytomegalovirus infection. TCRdb reprocessed the reads via MiXCR and lists one record per CDR3 protein. The sample shows more than 650,000 distinct CDR3 sequences, about a third of them seen only once. The sequenced sample consisted of PBMCs. The source of these receptors is a human donor in good health (CMV status not recorded). Some clones in this sample may be carry-over from other donors' samples.

This clonotype was detected a few times. The rearrangement links TRBV18 to TRBJ2-1; 8 bases map to TRBD2. V lost 3 bases and J lost 7; bases outside the gene matches: 5. The CDR3 extends over 14 amino acids. The germline CDR1 and CDR2 sequences are KGHSH and LQKENI. The CDR3 loop is CASSPFSGGNEQFF. In DNA, the CDR3 is TGTGCCAGCTCACCGTTCAGCGGGGGAAATGAGCAGTTCTTC.

This clonotype was observed a handful of times. The chain links TRBV2 to TRBJ2-1; D is ambiguous. V lost 4 bases to trimming and J lost 9 bases, with 7 bases between them. The CDR3 runs to 11 residues. Germline lookup yields CDR1 SNHLY and CDR2 FYNNEI. The CDR3 is CASSVGREQFF. CDR3 coding DNA: TGTGCCAGCAGTGTCGGACGTGAGCAGTTCTTC.